These T cell receptor beta chains were read from a single sample in a study of prognosis after radiotherapy for stage I lung cancer. TCRdb redid the calling of the multiplex PCR reads with MiXCR, one entry per CDR3 protein. The data contain about 16,000 distinct CDR3 sequences, 44% of them singletons. Specimen: PBMCs, collected before or after stereotactic body radiation therapy (not recorded which). The receptors were gathered from a donor at least 50 years old with non-small cell lung cancer. Both conserved end residues are part of each CDR3. The order of the fields is V gene, J gene, clone size, D gene, CDR3 protein, CDR3 DNA. D genes are given only for firm matches. Expanded clones get a size class; other rows say once, few or many, or leave the size out.

TRBV2	TRBJ1-1	NA	TRBD1	CASRERTGPNTEAFF	TGTGCCAGCAGAGAACGGACAGGGCCCAACACTGAAGCTTTCTTT
TRBV6-2/TRBV6-3	TRBJ2-7	NA	TRBD2	CASSEEFGSGSYEQYF	TGTGCCAGCAGTGAAGAATTTGGTAGCGGGTCCTACGAGCAGTACTTC
TRBV6-1	TRBJ2-7	medium-sized	NA	CASSENPSYEQYF	TGTGCCAGCAGTGAAAACCCCTCTTACGAGCAGTACTTC
TRBV28	TRBJ2-7	many	NA	CASSPSGQPYDEQYF	TGTGCCAGCAGTCCCTCCGGACAGCCCTATGACGAGCAGTACTTC
TRBV19	TRBJ1-6	NA	NA	CASSPLNSPLHF	TGTGCCAGCAGTCCCCTTAATTCACCCCTCCACTTT
TRBV12-3/TRBV12-4	TRBJ1-1	NA	NA	CASSIRGGNTEAFF	TGTGCCAGCAGTATAAGAGGGGGGAACACTGAAGCTTTCTTT
TRBV28	TRBJ2-6	NA	NA	CASSTLSSSGANVLPF	TGTGCCAGCAGTACTTTATCGAGCTCTGGGGCCAACGTCCTGCCTTTC
TRBV20-1	TRBJ1-1	many	TRBD1	CSAKPGGSGTEAFF	TGCAGTGCTAAACCAGGGGGGTCTGGCACTGAAGCTTTCTTT
TRBV6-2/TRBV6-3	TRBJ2-2	NA	NA	CASSQDSCNTGELFF	TGTGCCAGCAGTCAAGACAGCTGTAACACCGGGGAGCTGTTTTTT
TRBV6-2/TRBV6-3	TRBJ1-1	NA	NA	CASSENRNTEAFF	TGTGCCAGCAGTGAAAATCGGAACACTGAAGCTTTCTTT
TRBV7-2	TRBJ2-1	NA	NA	CASSLGAAGYEQFF	TGTGCCAGCAGCTTAGGGGCAGCCGGCTATGAGCAGTTCTTC
TRBV3-1	TRBJ2-1	NA	TRBD1	CASSHTSRDRGRRDNEQFF	TGTGCCAGCAGCCACACATCCCGGGACAGGGGGCGGAGGGACAATGAGCAGTTCTTC
TRBV19	TRBJ2-6	medium-sized	NA	CASRLASTYEANVLTF	TGTGCCAGCCGACTTGCCTCAACGTACGAGGCCAACGTCCTGACTTTC
TRBV19	TRBJ1-6	NA	NA	CASKQGDPYNSPIHF	TGTGCCAGCAAACAGGGAGACCCCTATAATTCACCCATCCACTTT
TRBV12-3/TRBV12-4	TRBJ1-2	medium-sized	NA	CASSLGNYGYTF	TGTGCCAGCAGTTTGGGTAACTATGGCTACACCTTC
TRBV5-1	TRBJ2-2	NA	NA	CASILFETGNTGELFF	TGCGCCAGCATCTTGTTTGAGACAGGAAACACCGGGGAGCTGTTTTTT
TRBV20-1	TRBJ2-7	NA	NA	CSARVEGIRGEQYF	TGCAGTGCTAGAGTAGAAGGGATCCGGGGCGAGCAGTACTTC
TRBV6-2/TRBV6-3	TRBJ2-2	NA	NA	CASSRYSGTGELFF	TGTGCCAGCAGTAGGTATTCGGGCACCGGGGAGCTGTTTTTT
TRBV3-1	TRBJ2-3	many	TRBD2	CASSQGPGRGDTQYF	TGTGCCAGCAGCCAAGGGCCAGGGAGGGGAGATACGCAGTATTTT
TRBV9	TRBJ2-1	once	TRBD1	CASAEEGGEGNEQFF	TGTGCCAGCGCAGAGGAAGGGGGCGAAGGCAATGAGCAGTTCTTC
TRBV30	TRBJ1-1	many	NA	CAWSVPLIGALEAFF	TGTGCCTGGAGTGTACCCCTCATTGGTGCACTTGAAGCTTTCTTT
TRBV18	TRBJ1-3	once	NA	CASSPEAGYSGNTIYF	TGTGCCAGCTCACCCGAGGCCGGGTACTCTGGAAACACCATATATTTT
TRBV5-1	TRBJ2-7	many	TRBD1	CASSKGTGEQYF	TGCGCCAGCAGCAAAGGGACAGGTGAGCAGTACTTC
TRBV4-2	TRBJ1-6	many	NA	CASSPTSLNSPLHF	TGTGCCAGCAGCCCGACATCGTTGAATTCACCCCTCCACTTT
TRBV12-3/TRBV12-4	TRBJ2-1	NA	NA	CASRTAGNEQFF	TGTGCCAGCAGGACAGCGGGTAATGAGCAGTTCTTC
TRBV29-1	TRBJ1-5	many	NA	CSVSYSSNQPQHF	TGCAGCGTGAGTTACAGCAGCAATCAGCCCCAGCATTTT
TRBV14	TRBJ2-5	many	NA	CASSQVPQETQYF	TGTGCCAGCAGCCAAGTCCCCCAAGAGACCCAGTACTTC